One and the same sample provided the 18 T cell receptor beta chains below, sequenced in a study of PD-L1 blockade in urothelial cancer. Libraries were prepared by immunoSEQ multiplex PCR; TCRdb keeps only in-frame clonotypes and omits some of them. Of more than 80,000 clones listed, about 81% are singletons. The specimen comprised PBMCs, sampled around atezolizumab (anti-PD-L1) treatment. Receptors were obtained from a man aged 65 to 85 with urothelial cancer.

The V gene is TRBV6-1, the J gene TRBJ1-5, with D hard to call. V was pared by 11 bases and J by 11 bases, with 10 bases between. Germline CDR1 reads MNHNS; CDR2 reads SASEGT. The CDR3 is 9 amino acids. The CDR3 sequence is CAGRQAQHF. In DNA, the CDR3 is TGTGCCGGCCGCCAGGCCCAGCATTTT.

This clone was recorded once. The chain uses TRBV20-1 and TRBJ1-1; 7 bases align to TRBD1. The CDR3 runs to 11 residues. Per germline, CDR1 DFQATT and CDR2 SNEGSKA (reference sequence). Trimming at V came to 7 bases and at J to 7 bases, leaving 6 bases not matched to a gene. The CDR3 loop is CSGSGTDEAFF. The CDR3, as DNA: TGCAGTGGCTCCGGGACAGATGAAGCTTTCTTT.

The chain combines TRBV19 with TRBJ1-5, with 10 bases aligning to TRBD1. CDR3 length: 16 residues. Germline V gene lookup returns CDR1 LNHDA and CDR2 SQIVND (reference sequence). Trimming took 5 bases from V and 2 from J; bases not matched to a gene: 6. The CDR3 is CASSFSTGGRNQPQHF. CDR3 in DNA: TGTGCCAGTAGTTTTTCGACAGGGGGCCGCAATCAGCCCCAGCATTTT.

V gene TRBV7-9 combines with J gene TRBJ1-2, with D tentatively TRBD1 (5 bases). This CDR3 contains 13 residues. CDR1 SEHNR and CDR2 FQNEAQ come from the germline V gene (reference sequence). Trimming took off 3 bases at V and 3 bases at J, with 8 bases between the two ends. CDR3 amino acids: CASSLATDYGYTF. The DNA of the CDR3 is TGTGCCAGCAGCTTGGCGACAGACTATGGCTACACCTTC.

This chain links TRBV7-6 with TRBJ1-2; the match to TRBD1 covers 9 bases. Trimming removed 3 bases from V and 0 bases from J; junction bases left unmatched: 2. CDR3 length: 15 amino acids. Germline V gene sequence: CDR1 SGHVS, CDR2 FNYEAQ. The CDR3 loop is CASSFGQGTNYGYTF. The CDR3 bases are TGTGCCAGCAGCTTCGGACAGGGGACTAACTATGGCTACACCTTC.

The chain combines TRBV6-1 with TRBJ1-1; 7 bases are shared with TRBD1. CDR3 length: 16 residues. The germline CDR1 and CDR2 sequences are MNHNS and SASEGT. V was pared by 2 bases and J by 3 bases, with 9 bases of the junction left unmatched. The CDR3 region is CASSEMRGRGDTEAFF. The CDR3 DNA reads as TGTGCCAGCAGTGAAATGAGGGGGCGAGGGGACACTGAAGCTTTCTTT.

The chain links TRBV6-6 to TRBJ2-7, with a tentative D call TRBD2 (6 bases). CDR1 and CDR2 (germline): MNHNY, SVGAGI (reference sequence). Trimming cost V 5 bases and J 3 bases, with 8 bases left between them. This CDR3 spans 12 amino acids. For the CDR3, the DNA is TGTGCCAGCAGTCGGGGGATCTACGAGCAGTACTTC. Protein sequence: CASSRGIYEQYF.

CDR3 protein: CASSAWGGEYNEQFF. The CDR3 DNA is TGTGCCAGCAGCGCTTGGGGCGGAGAGTACAATGAGCAGTTCTTC. V is TRBV5-8 and J is TRBJ2-1; TRBD1 is a possible D gene (5 bases). The CDR3 runs to 15 residues. The V end lost 4 bases, the J end lost 4 bases, and 15 bases lay between the germline ends. The germline gives CDR1 SGHTS, CDR2 YDEGEE.

The genes are TRBV11-3 and TRBJ2-1, with D unclear. Germline lookup yields CDR1 SGHNT and CDR2 YENEEA. The CDR3 runs to 14 residues. V dropped 5 bases and J dropped 8 bases, with 16 bases sitting between them. CDR3 residues: CASSAPSRLDEQFF. CDR3 nucleotide sequence: TGTGCCAGCAGCGCCCCCTCTAGGTTGGATGAGCAGTTCTTC.

The rearrangement uses TRBV19 and TRBJ2-3; possibly TRBD1 for D (8 bases). There are 16 residues in the CDR3. CDR1 and CDR2 from the germline V gene are LNHDA and SQIVND (reference sequence). V was cut by 5 bases and J by 10 bases, with 25 bases left in between. DNA for the CDR3: TGTGCCAGTAGTCCGGGGGGACAGGTTTCACAAGGGGCGCAGTATTTT. Encoded protein: CASSPGGQVSQGAQYF.

The sample holds one count of this clone. The rearrangement joins TRBV2 to TRBJ1-6, with 7 bases matching TRBD1. The junction had 6 bases not matched to a gene; V was cut back by 10 bases and J by 6 bases. The CDR3 runs 13 residues. Germline-derived CDR1 and CDR2 are SNHLY and FYNNEI. The CDR3, as DNA: TGTGCCATCGGGGGACAGTCTAATTCACCCCTCCACTTT. This encodes CAIGGQSNSPLHF.

The chain is built from TRBV7-2 and TRBJ1-2; D is uncertain. This CDR3 spans 16 amino acids. The germline gives CDR1 SGHTA, CDR2 FQGNSA. Deletions cut 0 bases from V and 1 base from J, with 12 bases between. The CDR3 reads CASSLADPRLNYGYTF. The DNA for the CDR3 is TGTGCCAGCAGCTTAGCCGACCCAAGACTTAACTATGGCTACACCTTC.

Only a few counts were recorded for this clone. The chain employs TRBV2 and TRBJ2-1, with TRBD1 matching over 9 bases. This CDR3 contains 17 residues. Germline loops: CDR1 SNHLY, CDR2 FYNNEI. V shed 1 base, J shed 5 bases, and the junction held 9 bases outside the gene matches. This CDR3 is CASSEDERDRENNEQFF. The CDR3 DNA follows: TGTGCCAGCAGTGAAGATGAGAGGGACAGGGAAAACAATGAGCAGTTCTTC.

This clone was seen only a few times. The V call is TRBV4-3, the J call TRBJ1-2; 7 bases are a match to TRBD1. Trimming at V came to 0 bases and at J to 4 bases, leaving 2 bases not matched to a gene. CDR3 length: 14 residues. Germline assignment: CDR1 LGHNA and CDR2 YSLEER. This CDR3 is CASSQENRGYGYTF. In nucleotides, the CDR3 is TGCGCCAGCAGCCAAGAGAACAGGGGCTATGGCTACACCTTC.

This rearrangement joins TRBV11-1 to TRBJ2-1, with 8 nucleotides matching TRBD1. V was clipped by 1 base and J by 8 bases; unmatched bases: 7. The germline V gene has CDR1 SGHAT and CDR2 FQDESV (reference sequence). The CDR3 consists of 15 residues. CDR3 in DNA: TGTGCCAGCAGCTTAGTAAGACAGGGGAAGGATGAGCAGTTCTTC. Translating it yields CASSLVRQGKDEQFF.

At least ten counts were recorded for this clone. The chain uses TRBV5-1 and TRBJ2-1; tentatively, D is TRBD1 (6 bases). CDR3 size: 14 residues. The germline CDR1 and CDR2 sequences are SGHRS and YFSETQ. The V end was cut by 4 bases, the J end by 4 bases, with 12 bases between. The CDR3 region has the DNA TGCGCCAGCAGCCGGGCCGGGACATACAATGAGCAGTTCTTC. Protein: CASSRAGTYNEQFF.

This clone has just a few counts. The CDR3 loop is CASSGRAGLGDTQYF. The DNA for the CDR3 is TGCGCCAGCAGCGGGAGGGCGGGCCTGGGAGATACGCAGTATTTT. The gene calls are TRBV5-1 and TRBJ2-3; 7 bases map to TRBD2. J lost 5 bases, V lost 4 bases, and 10 bases had no gene match. Germline CDR1 reads SGHRS; CDR2 reads YFSETQ. The CDR3 is 15 residues long.

The chain recombines TRBV4-1 with TRBJ2-2; TRBD1 is a possible D gene (6 bases). V was cut by 4 bases and J by 3 bases, with 12 bases left in between. The CDR3 spans 15 residues. The germline gives CDR1 MGHRA, CDR2 YSYEKL. The CDR3 DNA reads TGCGCCAGCAGCCTGAGGACAGAGGACACCGGGGAGCTGTTTTTT. It encodes CASSLRTEDTGELFF.